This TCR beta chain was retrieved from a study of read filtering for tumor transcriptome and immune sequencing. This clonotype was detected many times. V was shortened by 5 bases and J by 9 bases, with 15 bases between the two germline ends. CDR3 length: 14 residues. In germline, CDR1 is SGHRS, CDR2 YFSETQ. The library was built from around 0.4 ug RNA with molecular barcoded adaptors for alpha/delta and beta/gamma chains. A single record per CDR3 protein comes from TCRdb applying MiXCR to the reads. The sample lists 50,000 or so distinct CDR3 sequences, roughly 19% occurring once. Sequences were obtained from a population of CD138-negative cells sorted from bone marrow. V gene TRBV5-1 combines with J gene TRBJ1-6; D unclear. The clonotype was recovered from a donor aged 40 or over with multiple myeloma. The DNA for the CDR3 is TGCGCCAGCAGATTCCAAGGAGAAGGTTCACCCCTCCACTTT. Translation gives CASRFQGEGSPLHF.